The 16 T cell receptor beta chains below were found in one sample sequenced in a study of somatic mutations in cytotoxic T cells in rheumatoid arthritis. Repertoires were generated with immunoSEQ multiplex PCR, while TCRdb's copy carries only in-frame clones and drops some. The data contain approximately 20,000 clones, roughly 82% of them seen just once; the ten biggest clones take up about 10%. The sample was CD8+ T cells sorted from blood. The receptors derive from a woman aged 50 to 60 in good health.

The chain recombines TRBV2 with TRBJ2-1, with a weak D call TRBD1 (6 bases). This CDR3 has 13 residues. Trimming pared 7 bases from V and 7 bases from J, leaving 14 bases between. The germline V gene encodes CDR1 SNHLY and CDR2 FYNNEI. The CDR3 DNA follows: TGTGCCAGCATTCGCAGGGACATTAATGAGCAGTTCTTC. Protein: CASIRRDINEQFF.

The chain employs TRBV19 and TRBJ1-2; no definite D call. The CDR3 has 12 amino acids. Germline lookup yields CDR1 LNHDA and CDR2 SQIVND (reference sequence). V lost 8 bases and J lost 5, with 12 bases in between. The CDR3 DNA is TGTGCCAGTGAGTCCGGATTGTATGGCTACACCTTC. It encodes CASESGLYGYTF.

The V call is TRBV6-1, the J call TRBJ1-1, with TRBD1 matching over 7 bases. Germline assignment: CDR1 MNHNS and CDR2 SASEGT. This CDR3 comprises 14 residues. The V and J ends lost 6 bases and 0 bases, in that order; junction bases with no gene match: 4. Here the CDR3 DNA reads TGTGCCAGCAGCACGACAGGGTTGAACACTGAAGCTTTCTTT. This encodes CASSTTGLNTEAFF.

This clone was seen a handful of times. This rearrangement joins TRBV4-1 to TRBJ1-2; D is undetermined. The CDR3 totals 13 residues. Trimming left V 0 bases short and J 4 bases short, with 6 bases between. The germline CDR1 and CDR2 sequences are MGHRA and YSYEKL. The CDR3 protein is CASSQDGGYGYTF. The CDR3 DNA reads TGCGCCAGCAGCCAAGATGGTGGCTATGGCTACACCTTC.

This clone was seen a few times. The J gene is TRBJ2-5, the V gene TRBV7-9; unclear D gene. This CDR3 contains 13 residues. Germline values: CDR1 SEHNR, CDR2 FQNEAQ (reference sequence). Trimming took 2 bases from V and 0 from J, leaving 4 bases between them. The CDR3: CASSLNNQETQYF. In DNA, the CDR3 is TGTGCCAGCAGCTTAAACAACCAAGAGACCCAGTACTTC.

This chain joins TRBV19 and TRBJ2-1; the D gene is possibly TRBD1 (6 bases). Looked up from germline, CDR1 is LNHDA and CDR2 is SQIVND (reference sequence). Trimming removed 4 bases from V and 8 bases from J, with 18 bases in between. The CDR3 contains 15 residues. In DNA, the CDR3 is TGTGCCAGTAGTACCGGGACACTTTCTACGGATGAGCAGTTCTTC. Translating it yields CASSTGTLSTDEQFF.

This sequence joins TRBV7-9 and TRBJ2-3; D may be TRBD1 or TRBD2 (5 bases each). CDR3 length: 14 residues. V was trimmed by 3 bases and J by 0 bases, leaving 7 bases between them. CDR1 SEHNR and CDR2 FQNEAQ come from the germline V gene (reference sequence). CDR3 region: CASSFEGSTDTQYF. CDR3 coding DNA: TGTGCCAGCAGCTTCGAGGGGAGCACAGATACGCAGTATTTT.

This clone occurred a few times. The chain is built from TRBV30 and TRBJ1-2, with D tentatively TRBD1 (6 bases). Germline V gene sequence: CDR1 GTSNPN, CDR2 SVGIG (reference sequence). CDR3 length equals 13 residues. Trimming left V 1 base short and J 2 bases short, with 8 bases between. This CDR3 reads CAWSETGNYGYTF. The CDR3 DNA reads TGTGCCTGGAGTGAGACAGGAAACTATGGCTACACCTTC.

This sequence joins TRBV7-9 and TRBJ2-4, with a possible D match to TRBD1 (6 bases). This CDR3 has 16 amino acids. Trimming cost V 5 bases and J 1 base, with 15 bases left between them. From germline, CDR1 is SEHNR and CDR2 FQNEAQ (reference sequence). The CDR3 loop is CASSAYREWAKNIQYF. The DNA for the CDR3 is TGTGCCAGCAGCGCCTACAGGGAATGGGCCAAAAACATTCAGTACTTC.

The V gene is TRBV30, the J gene TRBJ2-7, with 7 bases aligning to TRBD1. Germline loops: CDR1 GTSNPN, CDR2 SVGIG (reference sequence). The V and J ends lost 4 bases and 3 bases, in that order; junction bases with no gene match: 3. This CDR3 has 12 residues. CDR3 residues: CAWMGDSYEQYF. DNA for the CDR3: TGTGCCTGGATGGGGGACAGCTACGAGCAGTACTTC.

V gene TRBV4-3 combines with J gene TRBJ2-7; D perhaps matches TRBD1 (5 bases). The CDR3 sequence is 16 residues long. Trimming took off 1 base at V and 1 base at J, with 14 bases between the two ends. Germline CDR1 LGHNA, CDR2 YSLEER. The CDR3 region has the DNA TGCGCCAGCAGCCAAGGAGTCTCCGGACAATCCTACGAGCAGTACTTC. This encodes CASSQGVSGQSYEQYF.

J is TRBJ1-1 and V is TRBV5-5; D might be TRBD1 (5 bases). Deletions cut 0 bases from V and 6 bases from J, with 9 bases between. The CDR3 has 13 residues. From germline, CDR1 is SGHKS and CDR2 YYEKEE (reference sequence). The CDR3 here is CASSLAVGAEAFF. The CDR3 DNA follows: TGTGCCAGCAGCTTGGCGGTGGGGGCTGAAGCTTTCTTT.

V gene TRBV6-1 combines with J gene TRBJ1-2; 9 nucleotides line up with TRBD1. V trimming: 2 bases; J trimming: 6 bases; junction bases outside the gene matches: 7. CDR3 length: 15 amino acids. Germline CDR1 is MNHNS and CDR2 is SASEGT. CDR3 sequence (DNA): TGTGCCAGCAGTGAAAACAGGGGGCCCAGGGATGGCTACACCTTC. Translating gives CASSENRGPRDGYTF.

The chain carries TRBV27 and TRBJ1-1; tentative D call: TRBD1 (6 bases). Trimming took off 6 bases at V and 1 base at J, with 9 bases between the two ends. This CDR3 region has 13 residues. The germline V gene has CDR1 MNHEY and CDR2 SMNVEV (reference sequence). Here the CDR3 DNA reads TGTGCCAGCAGCCCGGGACAGAACACTGAAGCTTTCTTT. This codes for CASSPGQNTEAFF.

The rearrangement links TRBV5-1 to TRBJ2-3; 7 bases fit TRBD2. The germline gives CDR1 SGHRS, CDR2 YFSETQ. The V and J ends lost 0 bases and 2 bases, in that order; junction bases with no gene match: 6. The CDR3 sequence is 16 residues long. CDR3 nucleotide sequence: TGCGCCAGCAGCTTGGCCCCAGGGAGGGTCACAGATACGCAGTATTTT. Translated: CASSLAPGRVTDTQYF.

V and J are TRBV2 and TRBJ2-1; 9 bases map to TRBD2. J gave up 0 bases and V 6 bases, and 3 bases lay outside the gene matches. The CDR3 runs 15 residues. Germline CDR1 and CDR2: SNHLY and FYNNEI. DNA of the CDR3: TGTGCCAGCAGGCTAGCGGGAAGCTCCTACAATGAGCAGTTCTTC. Protein sequence: CASRLAGSSYNEQFF.